This T cell receptor (beta chain) is from a study of blood T cell repertoires in COVID-19. Study-level background: Sites in the United States, Italy and Spain provided acute and convalescent COVID-19 samples. The cDNA or gDNA used as material had been derived from T cells, B-cell-depleted T cells, or PBMCs.

Sequencing used immunoSEQ multiplex PCR; TCRdb keeps in-frame clones, though not all of them. The table includes roughly 200,000 clones, about 82% detected once. V was trimmed by 1 base and J by 0 bases, leaving 13 bases between them. The germline gives CDR1 LGHDT, CDR2 YNNKEL (reference sequence). The CDR3 runs 17 residues. This clone was seen a single time. In terms of age and location, participants ranged from about 18 to 90 years and lived in approximately 26 US areas. Participants' own reports of clinical history determined their cohort assignment. The chain recombines TRBV3-1 (or the pseudogene TRBV3-2) with TRBJ1-5; a possible D gene is TRBD1 (5 bases). This clonotype originated in a man between 35 and 55 years old with acute COVID-19. Sequencing was carried out using PBMCs or T cells enriched from blood (not recorded which). CDR3 nucleotide sequence: TGTGCCAGCAGCCAAGGTCCAGGGCGGGGTAGCAATCAGCCCCAGCATTTT. Amino acid sequence: CASSQGPGRGSNQPQHF.